The 15 T cell receptor beta chains reported below all come from one sample, sequenced in a study of cytomegalovirus exposure and HLA in healthy donors. Amplification used 60 Vbeta primers and 13 Jbeta primers. Data came from immunoSEQ multiplex PCR; TCRdb stores just in-frame clones and leaves some out. The sample lists around 260,000 clones; about 80% were seen once. Sequencing was done on a sample of PBMCs. The source of these receptors is a girl aged 2-10 years in good health and CMV-seronegative.

This clone has just a few counts. This chain joins TRBV7-9 and TRBJ2-1; 8 bases agree with TRBD1. Germline V gene lookup returns CDR1 SEHNR and CDR2 FQNEAQ (reference sequence). J lost 5 bases, V lost 3 bases, and 12 bases had no gene match. CDR3 length: 17 residues. The CDR3 sequence is CASSFKVRGQVDNEQFF. The CDR3 bases are TGTGCCAGCAGCTTTAAGGTCCGGGGACAGGTGGACAATGAGCAGTTCTTC.

A few counts support this clone. This rearrangement joins TRBV7-9 to TRBJ2-7; 7 bases agree with TRBD2. The V gene end was trimmed by 5 bases and the J gene end by 0 bases; junction bases not matched to a gene: 7. Per germline, CDR1 SEHNR and CDR2 FQNEAQ (reference sequence). The CDR3 spans 15 residues. The CDR3 loop is CASSGKRESSYEQYF. DNA for the CDR3: TGTGCCAGCAGCGGAAAGCGGGAATCCTCCTACGAGCAGTACTTC.

The chain combines TRBV7-2 with TRBJ2-7, with D hard to call. The CDR3 consists of 15 residues. The ends were cut back, 5 bases at V and 0 bases at J, with 14 bases in the middle. The germline V gene has CDR1 SGHTA and CDR2 FQGNSA. CDR3 sequence (DNA): TGTGCCAGCAGCCGGTCGACGTGGAGCTCCTACGAGCAGTACTTC. Amino acid sequence: CASSRSTWSSYEQYF.

The sample holds a few counts of this clone. The chain combines TRBV29-1 with TRBJ2-7, with 9 bases matching TRBD2. CDR1 is SQVTM, CDR2 ANQGSEA, per germline. The CDR3 has 14 residues. V lost 4 bases to trimming and J lost 2 bases; unmatched junction nucleotides: 6. CDR3 loop: CSVVGLAGTYEQYF. Here the CDR3 DNA reads TGCAGCGTTGTAGGGCTAGCGGGAACCTACGAGCAGTACTTC.

The gene calls are TRBV7-2 and TRBJ2-7; 8 nucleotides match TRBD1. Per the germline V gene, CDR1 is SGHTA and CDR2 is FQGNSA. J lost 2 bases, V lost 5 bases, and 8 bases had no gene match. The length of the CDR3 is 15 residues. CDR3 nucleotide sequence: TGTGCCAGCAGCCTTAACAGGGGGGTCCCCTACGAGCAGTACTTC. Its translation is CASSLNRGVPYEQYF. The whole variable domain, remainder taken from reference TRBV7-2 and TRBJ2-7, is GAGVSQSPSNKVTEKGKDVELRCDPISGHTALYWYRQSLGQGLEFLIYFQGNSAPDKSGLPSDRFSAERTGGSVSTLTIQRTQQEDSAVYLCASSLNRGVPYEQYFGPGTRLTVT.

The rearrangement joins TRBV14 to TRBJ2-7; tentative D call: TRBD2 (6 bases). The CDR3 is 13 residues long. The germline CDR1 and CDR2 sequences are SGHDN and FVKESK. V lost 5 bases and J 6 bases, leaving 14 bases between the germline ends. CDR3 DNA sequence: TGTGCCAGCAGCAGACTAGACCCCCTCGAGCAGTACTTC. It specifies CASSRLDPLEQYF.

V gene TRBV28 combines with J gene TRBJ1-6, with 8 bases fitting TRBD1. Per the germline V gene, CDR1 is MDHEN and CDR2 is SYDVKM. V shed 8 bases and J 6 bases; nucleotides not matched to a gene: 6. This CDR3 spans 14 amino acids. CDR3 in amino acids: CASRLDRGNSPLHF. CDR3 sequence (DNA): TGTGCCAGCCGACTTGACAGGGGTAATTCACCCCTCCACTTT. The whole variable domain, filled in from reference TRBV28 and TRBJ1-6, reads DVKVTQSSRYLVKRTGEKVFLECVQDMDHENMFWYRQDPGLGLRLIYFSYDVKMKEKGDIPEGYSVSREKKERFSLILESASTNQTSMYLCASRLDRGNSPLHFGNGTRLTVT.

The chain has TRBV7-3 and TRBJ1-2, with a tentative D call TRBD1 (5 bases). The V end was cut by 2 bases, the J end by 3 bases, with 13 bases between. There are 15 residues in the CDR3. CDR1 is SGHTA and CDR2 is FQGTGA in the germline V gene. CDR3 sequence reads: CASSLRAGPDYGYTF. The CDR3, as DNA: TGTGCCAGCAGCTTACGGGCGGGGCCGGACTATGGCTACACCTTC.

V usage is TRBV13 and J usage is TRBJ1-6; D is perhaps TRBD1 (6 bases). The CDR3 spans 17 residues. The germline CDR1 and CDR2 sequences are PRHDT and FYEKMQ (reference sequence). V dropped 4 bases and J dropped 0 bases, with 13 bases sitting between them. CDR3 in DNA: TGTGCCAGCAGCTCCGAGGGGGTGAGCTCCTATAATTCACCCCTCCACTTT. Translating it yields CASSSEGVSSYNSPLHF. The full variable domain, its missing parts supplied by reference TRBV13 and TRBJ1-6, is AAGVIQSPRHLIKEKRETATLKCYPIPRHDTVYWYQQGPGQDPQFLISFYEKMQSDKGSIPDRFSAQQFSDYHSELNMSSLELGDSALYFCASSSEGVSSYNSPLHFGNGTRLTVT.

The J gene is TRBJ1-2, the V gene TRBV5-6, with D tentatively TRBD1 (5 bases). CDR3 length: 13 residues. Germline loops: CDR1 SGHDT, CDR2 YYEEEE. Trimming took 4 bases from V and 4 from J, leaving 11 bases between them. The CDR3 loop reads CASSRRDLYGYTF. CDR3 nucleotide sequence: TGTGCCAGCAGCCGGAGGGACCTCTATGGCTACACCTTC.

The CDR3 nucleotides are TGTGCCAGCAGCTCAAGATTAGCCCGGGACAGGACCTACAATGAGCAGTTCTTC. Translation: CASSSRLARDRTYNEQFF. J is TRBJ2-1 and V is TRBV2; 8 bases line up with TRBD1. Germline CDR1 is SNHLY and CDR2 is FYNNEI. The V and J ends lost 6 bases and 2 bases, in that order; junction bases with no gene match: 15. CDR3 length: 18 residues.

The CDR3 DNA follows: TGTGCCAGCAGCTCACCGACCGGGACAGCAAACACTGAAGCTTTCTTT. It is translated as CASSSPTGTANTEAFF. The rearrangement uses TRBV9 and TRBJ1-1, with 7 bases matching TRBD1. The CDR3 loop spans 16 amino acids. The J segment lost 2 bases and the V segment lost 4 bases, leaving 11 bases of the junction unmatched. Germline V lookup: CDR1 SGDLS, CDR2 YYNGEE.

The rearrangement joins TRBV14 to TRBJ2-1; weak D call: TRBD2 (7 bases). Germline V lookup: CDR1 SGHDN, CDR2 FVKESK. CDR3 length: 12 amino acids. V lost 1 base to trimming and J lost 14 bases, with 12 bases between them. The CDR3 region is CASSQGTGGKFF. The CDR3 nucleotides are TGTGCCAGCAGCCAAGGGACGGGGGGCAAGTTCTTC. The full variable domain, its missing parts supplied by reference TRBV14 and TRBJ2-1, is EAGVTQFPSHSVIEKGQTVTLRCDPISGHDNLYWYRRVMGKEIKFLLHFVKESKQDESGMPNNRFLAERTGGTYSTLKVQPAELEDSGVYFCASSQGTGGKFFGPGTRLTVL.

This clone was counted between two and nine times. The V gene is TRBV6-5, the J gene TRBJ1-1; D remains unclear. V lost 6 bases and J lost 0, with 8 bases in between. This CDR3 is built from 13 residues. Germline V gene sequence: CDR1 MNHEY, CDR2 SVGAGI. The CDR3 nucleotides are TGTGCCAGCAGCCAGTTCATGAACACTGAAGCTTTCTTT. As protein: CASSQFMNTEAFF.

This clone was observed a few times. This chain links TRBV28 with TRBJ2-1; 9 bases are shared with TRBD1. V shed 8 bases and J 4 bases; nucleotides not matched to a gene: 9. The CDR3 spans 15 residues. The germline CDR1 and CDR2 sequences are MDHEN and SYDVKM. In DNA, the CDR3 is TGTGCCAGCCTTTCAGGGACAGGGCCATACAATGAGCAGTTCTTC. Amino acid sequence: CASLSGTGPYNEQFF.